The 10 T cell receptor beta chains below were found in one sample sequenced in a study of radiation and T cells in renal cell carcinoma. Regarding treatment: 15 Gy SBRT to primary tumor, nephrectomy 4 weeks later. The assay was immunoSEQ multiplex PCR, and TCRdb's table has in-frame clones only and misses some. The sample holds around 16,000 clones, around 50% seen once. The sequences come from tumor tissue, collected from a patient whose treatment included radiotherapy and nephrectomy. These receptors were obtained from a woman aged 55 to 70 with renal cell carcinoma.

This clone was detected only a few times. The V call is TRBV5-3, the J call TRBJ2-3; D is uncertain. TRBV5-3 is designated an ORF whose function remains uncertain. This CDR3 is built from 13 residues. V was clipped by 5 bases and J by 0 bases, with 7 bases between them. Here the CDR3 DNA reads TGTGCCAGAAGAGGGAAGAGCACAGATACGCAGTATTTT. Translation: CARRGKSTDTQYF.

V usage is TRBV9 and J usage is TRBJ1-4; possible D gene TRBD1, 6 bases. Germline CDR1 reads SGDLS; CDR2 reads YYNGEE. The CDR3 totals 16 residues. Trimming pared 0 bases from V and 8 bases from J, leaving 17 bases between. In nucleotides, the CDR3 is TGTGCCAGCAGCGTAGCTCCGCAGGGGTTAGAGGAAAAACTGTTTTTT. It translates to CASSVAPQGLEEKLFF.

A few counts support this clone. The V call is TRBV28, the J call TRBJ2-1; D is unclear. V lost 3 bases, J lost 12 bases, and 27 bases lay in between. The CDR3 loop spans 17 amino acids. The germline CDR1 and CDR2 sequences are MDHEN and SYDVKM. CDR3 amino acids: CASSFHLAVGLGIGQFF. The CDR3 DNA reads TGTGCCAGCAGTTTTCACTTGGCGGTCGGCTTGGGTATTGGGCAGTTCTTC. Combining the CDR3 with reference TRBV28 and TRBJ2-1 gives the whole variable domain DVKVTQSSRYLVKRTGEKVFLECVQDMDHENMFWYRQDPGLGLRLIYFSYDVKMKEKGDIPEGYSVSREKKERFSLILESASTNQTSMYLCASSFHLAVGLGIGQFFGPGTRLTVL.

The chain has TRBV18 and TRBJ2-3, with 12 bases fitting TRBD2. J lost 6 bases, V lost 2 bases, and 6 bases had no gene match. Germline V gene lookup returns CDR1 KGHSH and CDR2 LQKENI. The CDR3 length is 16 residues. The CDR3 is CASSPSRTSGADTQYF. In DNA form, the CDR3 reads TGTGCCAGCTCACCATCTAGGACTAGCGGGGCCGATACGCAGTATTTT.

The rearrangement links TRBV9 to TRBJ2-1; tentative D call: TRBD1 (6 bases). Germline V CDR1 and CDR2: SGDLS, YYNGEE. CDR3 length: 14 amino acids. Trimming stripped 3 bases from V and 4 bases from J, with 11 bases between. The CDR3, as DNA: TGTGCCAGCAGCGGCCGGGACATTTACAATGAGCAGTTCTTC. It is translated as CASSGRDIYNEQFF.

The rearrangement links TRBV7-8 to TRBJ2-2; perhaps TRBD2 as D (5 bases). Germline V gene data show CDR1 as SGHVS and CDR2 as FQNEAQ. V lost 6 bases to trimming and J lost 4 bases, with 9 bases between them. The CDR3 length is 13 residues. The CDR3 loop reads CASSWTPTGELFF. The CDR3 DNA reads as TGTGCCAGCAGTTGGACTCCCACCGGGGAGCTGTTTTTT. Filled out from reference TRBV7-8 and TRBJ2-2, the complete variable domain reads GAGVSQSPRYKVAKRGQDVALRCDPISGHVSLFWYQQALGQGPEFLTYFQNEAQLDKSGLPSDRFFAERPEGSVSTLKIQRTQQEDSAVYLCASSWTPTGELFFGEGSRLTVL.

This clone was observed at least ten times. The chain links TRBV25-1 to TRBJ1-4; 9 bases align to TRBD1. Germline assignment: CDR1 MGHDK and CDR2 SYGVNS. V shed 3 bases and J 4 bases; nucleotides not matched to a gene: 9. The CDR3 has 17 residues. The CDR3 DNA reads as TGTGCCAGCAGTGACCCCCGGACAGGGGTAGGTAATGAAAAACTGTTTTTT. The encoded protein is CASSDPRTGVGNEKLFF.

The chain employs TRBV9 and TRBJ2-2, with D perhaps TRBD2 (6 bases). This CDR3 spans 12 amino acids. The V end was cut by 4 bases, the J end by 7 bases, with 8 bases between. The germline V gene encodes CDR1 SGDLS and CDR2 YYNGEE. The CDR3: CASSPGGGELFF. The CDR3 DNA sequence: TGTGCCAGCAGCCCCGGGGGCGGGGAGCTGTTTTTT.

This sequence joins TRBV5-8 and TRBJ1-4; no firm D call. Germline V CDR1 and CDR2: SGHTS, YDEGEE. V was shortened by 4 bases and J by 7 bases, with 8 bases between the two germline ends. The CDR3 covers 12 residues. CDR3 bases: TGTGCCAGCAGCCCCCGCGGTGAAAAACTGTTTTTT. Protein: CASSPRGEKLFF.

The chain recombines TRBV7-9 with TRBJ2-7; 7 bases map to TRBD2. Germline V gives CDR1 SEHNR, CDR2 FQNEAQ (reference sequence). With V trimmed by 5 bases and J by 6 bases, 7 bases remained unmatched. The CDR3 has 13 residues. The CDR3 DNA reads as TGTGCCAGCAGCCCATCTGGGGGGGGCGAGCAGTACTTC. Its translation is CASSPSGGGEQYF.